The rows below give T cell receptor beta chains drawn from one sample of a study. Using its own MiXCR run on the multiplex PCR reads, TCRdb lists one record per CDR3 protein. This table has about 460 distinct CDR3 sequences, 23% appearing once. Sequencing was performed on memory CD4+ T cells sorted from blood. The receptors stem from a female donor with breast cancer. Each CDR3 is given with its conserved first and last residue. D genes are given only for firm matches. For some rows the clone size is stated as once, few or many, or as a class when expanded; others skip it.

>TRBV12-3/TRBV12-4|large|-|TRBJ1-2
TGTGCCAGCAGTTTAGGCAGAGTTAACTATGGCTACACCTTC
CASSLGRVNYGYTF
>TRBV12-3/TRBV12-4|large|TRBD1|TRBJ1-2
TGTGCCAGCAGGTGGACAGGGTTTGGCTACACCTTC
CASRWTGFGYTF
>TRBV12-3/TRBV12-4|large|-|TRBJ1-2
TGTGCCAGCAGTTTAGGATTCTATGGCTACACCTTC
CASSLGFYGYTF
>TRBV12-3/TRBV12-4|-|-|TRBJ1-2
TGTGCCAGCAGGCAGGGCCTTGGCTACACCTTC
CASRQGLGYTF
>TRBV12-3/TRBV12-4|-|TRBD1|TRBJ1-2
TGTGCCAGCAGGCCTTGGGGACAGGGTTTTGGCTACACCTTC
CASRPWGQGFGYTF
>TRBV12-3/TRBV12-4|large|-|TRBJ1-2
TGTGCCAGCAGTTCTGGACCAGCGTATGGCTACACCTTC
CASSSGPAYGYTF
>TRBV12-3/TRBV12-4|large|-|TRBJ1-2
TGTGCCAGCACCCCACCGGGACACTACTATGGCTACACCTTC
CASTPPGHYYGYTF
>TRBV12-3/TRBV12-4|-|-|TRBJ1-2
TGTGCCAGCACCGCGACAGTCTATGGCTACACCTTC
CASTATVYGYTF
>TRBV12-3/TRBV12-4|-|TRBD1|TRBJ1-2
TGTGCCAGCAGACCGGCGGACAGGGTAACCTATGGCTACACCTTC
CASRPADRVTYGYTF
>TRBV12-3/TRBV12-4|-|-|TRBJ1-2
TGTGCCAGCACCATAGGAAGGGGACATCCTAACTATGGCTACACCTTC
CASTIGRGHPNYGYTF
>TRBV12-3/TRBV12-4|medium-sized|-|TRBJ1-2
TGTGCCAGCAGCCGAGGGGAGGGTTACGGCTACACCTTC
CASSRGEGYGYTF
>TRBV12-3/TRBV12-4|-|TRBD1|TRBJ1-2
TGTGCCAGCAGTTCCAGGGACAGGGGTGGCTATGGCTACACCTTC
CASSSRDRGGYGYTF
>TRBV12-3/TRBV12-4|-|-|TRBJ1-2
TGTGCCAGCAGTTTCTACGGCGTCAAAGATGGCTACACCTTC
CASSFYGVKDGYTF
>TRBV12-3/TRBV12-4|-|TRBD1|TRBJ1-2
TGTGCCAGCAGAGGACAGGCTGCTGGCTACACCTTC
CASRGQAAGYTF
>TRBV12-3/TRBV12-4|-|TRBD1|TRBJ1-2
TGTGCCAGCAGTTCCTGGGACAGCTCCTCTAACTATGGCTACACCTTC
CASSSWDSSSNYGYTF
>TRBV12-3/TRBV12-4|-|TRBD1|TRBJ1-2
TGTGCCAGCAGTTTAGAAGGGACAGGGTTCTATGGCTACACCTTC
CASSLEGTGFYGYTF
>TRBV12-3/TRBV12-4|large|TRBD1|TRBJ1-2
TGTGCCAGCAGCGAACCGACAGGGTATGGCTACACCTTC
CASSEPTGYGYTF
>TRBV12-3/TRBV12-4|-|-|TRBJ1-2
TGTGCCAGCAGTTTCTCCCCATTGAACTATGGCTACACCTTC
CASSFSPLNYGYTF
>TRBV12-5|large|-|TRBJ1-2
TGTGCTAGTGGCCTGGACACGGGAGTATATGGCTACACCTTC
CASGLDTGVYGYTF
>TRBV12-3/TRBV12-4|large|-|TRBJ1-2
TGTGCCAGCAGCCCCGTTGTGGGCCGATGGGGCACCTTC
CASSPVVGRWGTF
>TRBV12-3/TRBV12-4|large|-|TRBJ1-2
TGTGCCAGCAGTTTACACCGGGACTTTAACTATGGCTACACCTTC
CASSLHRDFNYGYTF
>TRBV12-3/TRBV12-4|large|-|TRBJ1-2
TGTGCCAGCAGTTTCGATCGCGTTTTGGGCTACACCTTC
CASSFDRVLGYTF
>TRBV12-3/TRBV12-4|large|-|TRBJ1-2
TGTGCCAGCTCCACTGATTTAGTAGGCTACACCTTC
CASSTDLVGYTF
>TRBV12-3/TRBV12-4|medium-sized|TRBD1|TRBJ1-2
TGTGCCAGCAGTCAAAGACAGGGTGACTATGGCTACACCTTC
CASSQRQGDYGYTF
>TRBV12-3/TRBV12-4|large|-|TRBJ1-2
TGTGCCAGCAGCCAGGCGGCAGACTATGGCTACACCTTC
CASSQAADYGYTF
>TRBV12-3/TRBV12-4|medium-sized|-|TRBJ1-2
TGTGCCAGCAGTTTTGGTAGTTTTAACTATGGCTACACCTTC
CASSFGSFNYGYTF
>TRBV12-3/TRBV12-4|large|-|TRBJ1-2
TGTGCCAGCCACCCGGACACAGACATCGGCTACACCTTC
CASHPDTDIGYTF
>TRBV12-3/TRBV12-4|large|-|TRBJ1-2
TGTGCCAGCAGTTTGGGAGTGGGGAACTATGGCTACACCTTC
CASSLGVGNYGYTF
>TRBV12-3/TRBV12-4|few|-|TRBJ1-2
TGTGCCAGCAGTTCTAGCCGCTATGGCTACACCTTC
CASSSSRYGYTF
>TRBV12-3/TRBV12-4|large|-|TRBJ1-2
TGTGCCAGCAGCAGCGGGACACTAGACTATGGCTACACCTTC
CASSSGTLDYGYTF
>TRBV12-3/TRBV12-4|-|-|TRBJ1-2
TGTGCCAGCAGTCCAGCAGGCGGAAAATATGGCTACACCTTC
CASSPAGGKYGYTF